The T cell receptor (beta chain) described here comes from a study of cytomegalovirus exposure and HLA in healthy donors. The CDR3 is made up of 19 amino acids. Germline lookup yields CDR1 MNHNS and CDR2 SASEGT. V shed 3 bases and J 0 bases; nucleotides not matched to a gene: 10. Amplification used 60 Vbeta primers and 13 Jbeta primers. Source study methods: A later analysis counted 65 million to 90 million unique TCR beta chains, some 11 million shared. Data came from immunoSEQ multiplex PCR; TCRdb stores just in-frame clones and leaves some out. V and J calls and clone size are copied from that table; D and trimming were computed from the DNA. The table shows 100,000 to 150,000 clones, with approximately 15% occurring only once. General observations from the study: Within an earlier analysis, most TCR beta V segments proved productive either about 90% or about 30% of the time. Cytomegalovirus status was reportedly diagnosed by the classifier with high specificity and sensitivity. An ancestry cluster, one associated with Asian ancestry, reportedly showed fewer N-insertions than the approximately 670-donor mean in a later analysis.

Turning to this clone: Its antigen is not known.

This receptor was obtained from a woman aged 18-30 years in good health and CMV-seronegative. The source material was PBMCs. This rearrangement joins TRBV6-1 to TRBJ2-2; TRBD2 matches 10 bases. The CDR3 loop is CASSDPLRLAGANTGELFF. In DNA, the CDR3 is TGTGCCAGCAGTGACCCCCTGCGGCTAGCGGGGGCGAACACCGGGGAGCTGTTTTTT.